The rows below give T cell receptor beta chains drawn from one sample of a study of T cells after yellow fever vaccination. TCRdb fed the 5' RACE reads into MiXCR, producing one record per CDR3 protein. The profile covers under 500,000 distinct CDR3 sequences, with about 19% appearing a single time and roughly a sixth taken by the ten largest. This specimen consisted of PBMCs, obtained before the yellow fever booster vaccination. These receptors were taken from a young man who received the YFV17D yellow fever vaccine. Each CDR3 is given with its conserved first and last residue. A D gene is named only where the DNA matches it firmly. Clone size, where shown, is once, few, many, or a class for clones that have expanded.

TRBV7-9,NA,few,TRBJ1-1,CASSGGLGNTEAFF,TGTGCCAGCAGCGGGGGCTTAGGGAACACTGAAGCTTTCTTT
TRBV5-5,NA,few,TRBJ2-5,CASSRPSVEPQETQYF,TGTGCCAGCAGCCGACCTTCGGTCGAGCCTCAAGAGACCCAGTACTTC
TRBV18,NA,NA,TRBJ2-3,CASSPRLASTDTQYF,TGTGCCAGCTCACCCCGACTTGCGAGCACAGATACGCAGTATTTT
TRBV4-3,TRBD2,once,TRBJ2-3,CASSQGTSWTDTQYF,TGCGCCAGCAGCCAAGGGACTAGCTGGACAGATACGCAGTATTTT
TRBV7-6,NA,few,TRBJ1-4,CASSLAPGLVSPKLFF,TGTGCCAGCAGCTTAGCGCCGGGCCTTGTTTCGCCAAAACTGTTTTTT
TRBV2,TRBD2,NA,TRBJ2-3,CASKPLSGGTDTQYF,TGTGCCAGCAAGCCCCTTAGCGGGGGCACAGATACGCAGTATTTT
TRBV29-1,NA,NA,TRBJ2-1,CSVGLDLQFF,TGCAGCGTTGGATTAGACTTGCAGTTCTTC
TRBV30,NA,NA,TRBJ1-5,CAWNARGDQPQHF,TGTGCCTGGAATGCCAGAGGAGATCAGCCCCAGCATTTT
TRBV4-1,NA,few,TRBJ1-2,CASSQGGAATRDGYTF,TGCGCCAGCAGCCAAGGGGGGGCAGCGACCCGGGATGGCTACACCTTC
TRBV12-3/TRBV12-4,NA,few,TRBJ1-1,CASSLKERDNFF,TGTGCCAGCAGTTTAAAGGAAAGGGACAATTTCTTT
TRBV7-2,TRBD2,NA,TRBJ2-5,CASKSGRGEQTQYF,TGTGCCAGCAAATCTGGGCGGGGGGAGCAGACCCAGTACTTC
TRBV6-5,TRBD2,few,TRBJ2-5,CASSSTTVAGGYETQYF,TGTGCCAGCAGTTCCACCACGGTAGCGGGGGGGTATGAGACCCAGTACTTC
TRBV5-1,NA,many,TRBJ2-5,CASSLVFQETQYF,TGCGCCAGCAGCTTGGTTTTTCAAGAGACCCAGTACTTC
TRBV20-1,NA,NA,TRBJ2-3,CSARDPVRDTQYF,TGCAGTGCTAGAGATCCCGTCAGAGATACGCAGTATTTT
TRBV29-1,NA,few,TRBJ2-1,CSVSTGTSPYEQFF,TGCAGCGTTTCGACAGGAACTTCTCCCTATGAGCAGTTCTTC
TRBV4-3,NA,NA,TRBJ1-2,CASSPVAGALGGYTF,TGCGCCAGCAGCCCGGTGGCAGGGGCGCTGGGAGGCTACACCTTC
TRBV6-5,NA,NA,TRBJ2-1,CASSYGVPADTGEQFF,TGTGCCAGCAGTTACGGAGTCCCCGCCGATACCGGGGAGCAGTTCTTC
TRBV4-3,NA,many,TRBJ1-2,CASSHEQGYYGYTF,TGCGCCAGCAGCCACGAACAGGGCTACTATGGCTACACCTTC
TRBV4-1,NA,few,TRBJ1-2,CASSQGPGTGGGYTF,TGCGCCAGCAGCCAAGGTCCCGGGACGGGGGGTGGCTACACCTTC
TRBV12-3/TRBV12-4,NA,NA,TRBJ1-2,CATHGSNGHNYGYTF,TGTGCCACCCACGGATCGAACGGGCATAACTATGGCTACACCTTC
TRBV12-5,NA,NA,TRBJ2-5,CASGPGLRETQYF,TGTGCTAGTGGTCCCGGCTTGCGGGAGACCCAGTACTTC
TRBV28,NA,NA,TRBJ1-6,CASSPAGSPLHF,TGTGCCAGCTCCCCCGCCGGTTCACCCCTCCACTTT
TRBV7-2,NA,NA,TRBJ1-3,CASSLEGSGGNTIYF,TGTGCCAGCAGCTTAGAAGGGTCCGGTGGAAACACCATATATTTT
TRBV20-1,TRBD2,many,TRBJ2-1,CSARGGAPYNEQFF,TGCAGTGCTCGCGGGGGGGCCCCTTACAATGAGCAGTTCTTC
TRBV20-1,TRBD1,NA,TRBJ2-3,CSARGDRSSTDTQYF,TGCAGTGCTAGAGGGGACAGGTCTAGCACAGATACGCAGTATTTT
TRBV6-5,TRBD1,few,TRBJ2-2,CASRGTDFWELFF,TGTGCCAGCAGGGGGACAGATTTCTGGGAGCTGTTTTTT
TRBV6-6,TRBD1,few,TRBJ1-1,CASSKTTGGRTEAFF,TGTGCCAGCAGTAAGACGACAGGGGGCCGTACTGAAGCTTTCTTT
TRBV9,TRBD2,NA,TRBJ2-3,CASSVAGLAPSTDTQYF,TGTGCCAGCAGCGTTGCCGGACTAGCCCCTAGCACAGATACGCAGTATTTT
TRBV4-2,NA,many,TRBJ2-3,CASSQETDTQYF,TGTGCCAGCAGCCAAGAAACAGATACGCAGTATTTT
TRBV20-1,TRBD2,few,TRBJ2-3,CSPRGGTDTQYF,TGCAGTCCTCGGGGGGGCACAGATACGCAGTATTTT
TRBV20-1,TRBD1,few,TRBJ2-4,CSARDALGQAPGRNIQYF,TGCAGTGCTAGAGACGCCCTCGGACAGGCCCCGGGGAGAAACATTCAGTACTTC
TRBV7-2,TRBD2,few,TRBJ2-3,CASRKGRGGDTQYF,TGTGCCAGCAGGAAAGGGAGGGGCGGCGATACGCAGTATTTT
TRBV11-2,NA,few,TRBJ1-2,CAIDGYTF,TGTGCGATAGATGGCTACACCTTC
TRBV7-9,TRBD2,few,TRBJ2-5,CASRPRLANQETQYF,TGTGCCAGCAGACCCCGACTAGCCAACCAAGAGACCCAGTACTTC
TRBV7-3,NA,NA,TRBJ2-2,CASSPHRARTGELFF,TGTGCCAGCAGCCCACACAGGGCCCGCACCGGGGAGCTGTTTTTT
TRBV4-1,NA,few,TRBJ1-5,CASSQTRGGPQHF,TGCGCCAGCAGCCAGACGAGGGGGGGGCCCCAGCATTTT
TRBV4-1,NA,NA,TRBJ2-3,CASSKRDSSTDTQYF,TGCGCCAGCAGCAAAAGGGATTCTAGCACAGATACGCAGTATTTT
TRBV12-3/TRBV12-4,TRBD1,few,TRBJ1-2,CASSLRGTGIDGYTF,TGTGCCAGCAGTTTGAGAGGGACAGGGATCGATGGCTACACCTTC
TRBV20-1,NA,NA,TRBJ2-3,CSAEGDTQYF,TGCAGTGCCGAGGGGGATACGCAGTATTTT
TRBV5-1,NA,NA,TRBJ2-5,CASSTGQTQETQYF,TGCGCCAGCAGCACCGGACAGACCCAAGAGACCCAGTACTTC
TRBV5-1,NA,NA,TRBJ2-3,CASGQRISTDTQYF,TGCGCCAGCGGACAGCGGATTAGCACAGATACGCAGTATTTT
TRBV7-6,NA,NA,TRBJ2-5,CASSLGFETQYF,TGTGCCAGCAGCTTAGGTTTTGAGACCCAGTACTTC
TRBV9,TRBD2,NA,TRBJ2-1,CASSVGPTSGGEQFF,TGTGCCAGCAGCGTAGGCCCTACTAGCGGGGGTGAGCAGTTCTTC
TRBV24-1,NA,NA,TRBJ2-3,CATSEPGAGTDTQYF,TGTGCCACCAGTGAACCCGGTGCCGGGACAGATACGCAGTATTTT
TRBV12-3/TRBV12-4,NA,few,TRBJ1-2,CASIPAGQLGGYTF,TGTGCCAGCATCCCTGCCGGTCAACTCGGTGGCTACACCTTC
TRBV5-1,TRBD1,few,TRBJ1-2,CASSGYGTGAGYTF,TGCGCCAGCAGCGGGTACGGGACAGGGGCCGGCTACACCTTC
TRBV4-2,NA,NA,TRBJ1-1,CASSHLSVENTEAFF,TGTGCCAGCAGCCATTTGAGCGTCGAGAACACTGAAGCTTTCTTT
TRBV30,NA,few,TRBJ1-1,CASHPRPFGDTEAFF,TGTGCCAGCCACCCACGGCCTTTCGGGGACACTGAAGCTTTCTTT
TRBV5-1,NA,NA,TRBJ2-3,CASSSGTLADTDTQYF,TGCGCCAGCAGCTCTGGTACCCTAGCAGACACAGATACGCAGTATTTT
TRBV4-3,TRBD1,few,TRBJ2-3,CASSQIGTGGTDTQYF,TGCGCCAGCAGCCAAATCGGGACAGGGGGCACAGATACGCAGTATTTT
TRBV7-3,TRBD2,few,TRBJ2-3,CASSLYAGVTDTQYF,TGTGCCAGCAGCTTATATGCGGGGGTCACAGATACGCAGTATTTT
TRBV28,NA,few,TRBJ2-5,CASGSGALETQYF,TGTGCCAGCGGATCTGGCGCCTTAGAGACCCAGTACTTC
TRBV5-1,NA,NA,TRBJ1-1,CASSEIEQGPYASF,TGCGCCAGCAGCGAGATCGAACAGGGACCCTATGCTTCCTTT
TRBV3-1,TRBD1,NA,TRBJ1-2,CASSQEGQGRVYTF,TGTGCCAGCAGCCAAGAGGGACAGGGTCGGGTCTACACCTTC
TRBV6-2/TRBV6-3,TRBD1,NA,TRBJ1-1,CASTYDRGGTEAFF,TGTGCCAGCACCTACGACAGGGGTGGCACTGAAGCTTTCTTT
TRBV6-1,NA,NA,TRBJ1-4,CASSVGALREKLFF,TGTGCCAGCAGTGTAGGGGCCCTGAGGGAAAAACTGTTTTTT
TRBV2,NA,many,TRBJ2-3,CASSEPHQDTQYF,TGTGCCAGCAGTGAACCCCACCAAGATACGCAGTATTTT